A selection of T cell receptor beta chains follows, all from one sample in a study of blood T cell repertoires in COVID-19. Method: immunoSEQ multiplex PCR; TCRdb's copy keeps in-frame clones and lacks some. The data show some 60,000 clones, around 92% seen once. Input material: peripheral blood. All receptors come from a man in his sixties with acute or convalescent COVID-19. CDR3s include the opening cysteine and the closing phenylalanine or tryptophan. Each record gives: V gene, J gene, D gene, clone size, CDR3 protein, CDR3 DNA. A D gene is named only where the DNA matches it firmly. Expanded clones get a size class; other rows say once, few or many, or leave the size out.

v_call: TRBV7-8; j_call: TRBJ2-3; d_call: TRBD2; clone_size: -; cdr3_aa: CASSLARAVGLQTPTDTQYF; cdr3_nt: TGTGCCAGCAGCTTAGCGAGGGCCGTGGGACTACAGACCCCGACAGATACGCAGTATTTT
v_call: TRBV4-3; j_call: TRBJ1-3; d_call: TRBD1; clone_size: once; cdr3_aa: CASSYQTGVGNTIYF; cdr3_nt: TGCGCCAGCAGCTATCAAACAGGGGTTGGAAACACCATATATTTT
v_call: TRBV27; j_call: TRBJ1-5; d_call: -; clone_size: -; cdr3_aa: CASGTHGQPQHF; cdr3_nt: TGTGCCAGCGGTACTCACGGTCAGCCCCAGCATTTT
v_call: TRBV2; j_call: TRBJ2-7; d_call: TRBD2; clone_size: -; cdr3_aa: CASIPGLAGYEQYF; cdr3_nt: TGTGCCAGCATCCCGGGACTAGCGGGGTACGAGCAGTACTTC
v_call: TRBV27; j_call: TRBJ1-5; d_call: -; clone_size: -; cdr3_aa: CASSPTTAPNQPQHF; cdr3_nt: TGTGCCAGCAGTCCCACGACAGCCCCGAATCAGCCCCAGCATTTT
v_call: TRBV18; j_call: TRBJ1-2; d_call: -; clone_size: -; cdr3_aa: CASSRDSDYGYTF; cdr3_nt: TGTGCCAGCTCACGAGACTCCGACTATGGCTACACCTTC
v_call: TRBV19; j_call: TRBJ1-1; d_call: -; clone_size: once; cdr3_aa: CASSIVGQGETEAFF; cdr3_nt: TGTGCCAGTAGTATAGTAGGGCAGGGCGAGACTGAAGCTTTCTTT
v_call: TRBV7-7; j_call: TRBJ2-1; d_call: -; clone_size: -; cdr3_aa: CASSQGAGRYNEQFF; cdr3_nt: TGTGCTAGCAGCCAAGGGGCGGGAAGGTACAATGAGCAGTTCTTC
v_call: TRBV11-2; j_call: TRBJ1-6; d_call: -; clone_size: once; cdr3_aa: CASSLGGIGGSPLHF; cdr3_nt: TGTGCCAGCAGCTTAGGCGGGATCGGAGGTTCACCCCTCCACTTT
v_call: TRBV7-2; j_call: TRBJ2-1; d_call: TRBD2; clone_size: -; cdr3_aa: CASGREGLVYEQFF; cdr3_nt: TGTGCTAGCGGGCGGGAGGGCCTAGTTTATGAGCAGTTCTTC
v_call: TRBV28; j_call: TRBJ1-4; d_call: TRBD1; clone_size: -; cdr3_aa: CASQPLEGTGHEKLFF; cdr3_nt: TGTGCCAGCCAACCCTTAGAGGGGACAGGTCACGAAAAACTGTTTTTT
v_call: TRBV14; j_call: TRBJ2-1; d_call: TRBD1; clone_size: -; cdr3_aa: CASSQGQGPYNEQFF; cdr3_nt: TGTGCCAGCAGCCAAGGACAGGGCCCCTACAATGAGCAGTTCTTC
v_call: TRBV30; j_call: TRBJ1-5; d_call: TRBD1; clone_size: once; cdr3_aa: CAWNPGTGANQPQHF; cdr3_nt: TGTGCCTGGAACCCTGGGACAGGTGCCAATCAGCCCCAGCATTTT
v_call: TRBV18; j_call: TRBJ2-5; d_call: TRBD2; clone_size: -; cdr3_aa: CASSPREGGETQYF; cdr3_nt: TGTGCCAGCTCACCGCGGGAGGGCGGGGAGACCCAGTACTTC
v_call: TRBV9; j_call: TRBJ1-1; d_call: TRBD1; clone_size: once; cdr3_aa: CASSVVGGMNTEAFF; cdr3_nt: TGTGCCAGCAGCGTAGTAGGGGGCATGAACACTGAAGCTTTCTTT
v_call: TRBV15; j_call: TRBJ2-1; d_call: TRBD1; clone_size: -; cdr3_aa: CATSRWGQGIDNEQFF; cdr3_nt: TGTGCCACCAGCAGATGGGGACAGGGAATCGACAATGAGCAGTTCTTC
v_call: TRBV7-6; j_call: TRBJ2-1; d_call: -; clone_size: -; cdr3_aa: CASGLSSYNEQFF; cdr3_nt: TGTGCCAGCGGGCTCAGCTCCTACAATGAGCAGTTCTTC
v_call: TRBV9; j_call: TRBJ2-3; d_call: -; clone_size: -; cdr3_aa: CASSVAASGTDTQYF; cdr3_nt: TGTGCCAGCAGCGTAGCTGCTAGCGGCACAGATACGCAGTATTTT
v_call: TRBV3-1/TRBV3-2; j_call: TRBJ1-2; d_call: -; clone_size: -; cdr3_aa: CASSQVGQLNYGYTF; cdr3_nt: TGTGCCAGCAGCCAAGTCGGACAGCTAAACTATGGCTACACCTTC
v_call: TRBV7-2; j_call: TRBJ2-1; d_call: -; clone_size: -; cdr3_aa: CASSSIGPAAEYNEQFF; cdr3_nt: TGTGCCAGCAGCTCAATAGGTCCCGCGGCAGAATACAATGAGCAGTTCTTC
v_call: TRBV2; j_call: TRBJ1-6; d_call: -; clone_size: -; cdr3_aa: CASSDESSYNSPLHF; cdr3_nt: TGTGCCAGCAGTGATGAGAGCTCCTATAATTCACCCCTCCACTTT
v_call: TRBV4-1; j_call: TRBJ1-6; d_call: -; clone_size: -; cdr3_aa: CASSPPGGTANNSPLHF; cdr3_nt: TGCGCCAGCAGCCCCCCGGGGGGGACCGCGAATAATTCACCCCTCCACTTT
v_call: TRBV28; j_call: TRBJ2-7; d_call: -; clone_size: -; cdr3_aa: CASESRPYEQYF; cdr3_nt: TGTGCCAGCGAGTCCAGGCCCTACGAGCAGTACTTC
v_call: TRBV6-1; j_call: TRBJ1-5; d_call: -; clone_size: -; cdr3_aa: CASSDSSNQPQHF; cdr3_nt: TGTGCCAGCAGTGACAGTAGCAATCAGCCCCAGCATTTT
v_call: TRBV7-3; j_call: TRBJ1-5; d_call: -; clone_size: -; cdr3_aa: CASSLNHNLAGNQPQHF; cdr3_nt: TGTGCCAGCAGCTTAAACCATAACTTGGCGGGCAATCAGCCCCAGCATTTT
v_call: TRBV28; j_call: TRBJ1-5; d_call: -; clone_size: few; cdr3_aa: CASSKDGVQPQHF; cdr3_nt: TGTGCCAGCAGCAAAGACGGGGTTCAGCCCCAGCATTTT
v_call: TRBV7-6; j_call: TRBJ2-3; d_call: TRBD2; clone_size: -; cdr3_aa: CASSLGTSGIGTDTQYF; cdr3_nt: TGTGCCAGCAGCTTAGGGACTAGCGGGATAGGGACAGATACGCAGTATTTT
v_call: TRBV21-1; j_call: TRBJ2-5; d_call: -; clone_size: -; cdr3_aa: CASSSRLASETQYF; cdr3_nt: TGTGCCAGCAGCTCTCGACTAGCTTCGGAGACCCAGTACTTC
v_call: TRBV5-8; j_call: TRBJ2-2; d_call: -; clone_size: -; cdr3_aa: CASSLDLGVSSGELFF; cdr3_nt: TGTGCCAGCAGCTTGGATCTGGGAGTTTCTTCCGGGGAGCTGTTTTTT
v_call: TRBV9; j_call: TRBJ1-6; d_call: -; clone_size: -; cdr3_aa: CASSVGRMYNSPLHF; cdr3_nt: TGTGCCAGCAGCGTAGGCAGGATGTATAATTCACCCCTCCACTTT
v_call: TRBV5-5; j_call: TRBJ1-2; d_call: -; clone_size: -; cdr3_aa: CASSAGVYGYTF; cdr3_nt: TGTGCCAGCAGCGCGGGCGTCTATGGCTACACCTTC
v_call: TRBV4-1; j_call: TRBJ1-2; d_call: -; clone_size: -; cdr3_aa: CASSQGWSNYGYTF; cdr3_nt: TGCGCCAGCAGCCAAGGGTGGAGTAACTATGGCTACACCTTC
v_call: TRBV7-6; j_call: TRBJ1-2; d_call: -; clone_size: -; cdr3_aa: CASSPTAAANYGYTF; cdr3_nt: TGTGCCAGCAGCCCTACAGCCGCTGCTAACTATGGCTACACCTTC
v_call: TRBV19; j_call: TRBJ1-2; d_call: -; clone_size: -; cdr3_aa: CALESGNYGYTF; cdr3_nt: TGTGCGTTGGAGAGTGGTAACTATGGCTACACCTTC
v_call: TRBV7-9; j_call: TRBJ2-2; d_call: TRBD2; clone_size: -; cdr3_aa: CATARGGENTGELFF; cdr3_nt: TGTGCTACCGCTCGGGGGGGTGAGAACACCGGGGAGCTGTTTTTT
v_call: TRBV19; j_call: TRBJ1-2; d_call: -; clone_size: -; cdr3_aa: CASSPDSLYYGYTF; cdr3_nt: TGTGCCAGTAGTCCGGACAGTCTCTACTATGGCTACACCTTC
v_call: TRBV7-9; j_call: TRBJ1-4; d_call: -; clone_size: -; cdr3_aa: CASSLDGSQVNEKLFF; cdr3_nt: TGTGCCAGCAGCTTAGATGGATCACAGGTTAATGAAAAACTGTTTTTT
v_call: TRBV4-1; j_call: TRBJ2-7; d_call: TRBD1; clone_size: few; cdr3_aa: CASSPDRGRRGEQYF; cdr3_nt: TGCGCCAGCAGCCCAGACAGGGGGCGCAGGGGCGAGCAGTACTTC
v_call: TRBV9; j_call: TRBJ1-1; d_call: -; clone_size: -; cdr3_aa: CASSATGNTEAFF; cdr3_nt: TGTGCCAGCAGCGCGACAGGGAACACTGAAGCTTTCTTT
v_call: TRBV19; j_call: TRBJ2-7; d_call: -; clone_size: -; cdr3_aa: CASSYRDEQYF; cdr3_nt: TGTGCCAGTAGTTACCGGGACGAGCAGTACTTC
v_call: TRBV6-2/TRBV6-3; j_call: TRBJ1-5; d_call: -; clone_size: -; cdr3_aa: CASSAGWGNQPQHF; cdr3_nt: TGTGCCAGCAGTGCAGGGTGGGGCAATCAGCCCCAGCATTTT
v_call: TRBV18; j_call: TRBJ1-4; d_call: -; clone_size: -; cdr3_aa: CASSATRGAEKLFF; cdr3_nt: TGTGCCAGCTCAGCCACTCGTGGGGCTGAAAAACTGTTTTTT
v_call: TRBV9; j_call: TRBJ1-5; d_call: -; clone_size: -; cdr3_aa: CASSPDGGTGQPQHF; cdr3_nt: TGTGCCAGCAGCCCAGATGGAGGGACGGGGCAGCCCCAGCATTTT
v_call: TRBV5-1; j_call: TRBJ2-6; d_call: -; clone_size: -; cdr3_aa: CASSVQDSGANVLTF; cdr3_nt: TGCGCCAGCAGCGTACAGGACTCTGGGGCCAACGTCCTGACTTTC
v_call: TRBV18; j_call: TRBJ1-5; d_call: -; clone_size: -; cdr3_aa: CASSLVGQRGDQPQHF; cdr3_nt: TGTGCCAGCTCACTCGTAGGACAGCGGGGTGATCAGCCCCAGCATTTT
v_call: TRBV5-6; j_call: TRBJ1-6; d_call: -; clone_size: -; cdr3_aa: CASSLGSDVGRGDSPLHF; cdr3_nt: TGTGCCAGCAGCTTGGGTTCCGATGTTGGGAGGGGTGATTCACCCCTCCACTTT
v_call: TRBV9; j_call: TRBJ1-3; d_call: TRBD1; clone_size: -; cdr3_aa: CASSVGTGRSGNTIYF; cdr3_nt: TGTGCCAGCAGCGTCGGGACAGGGCGCTCTGGAAACACCATATATTTT
v_call: TRBV24-1; j_call: TRBJ2-1; d_call: TRBD1; clone_size: -; cdr3_aa: CATSRQGGINEQFF; cdr3_nt: TGTGCCACCAGTAGACAGGGGGGGATTAATGAGCAGTTCTTC
v_call: TRBV9; j_call: TRBJ1-6; d_call: -; clone_size: -; cdr3_aa: CASSVGLESSYNSPLHF; cdr3_nt: TGTGCCAGCAGCGTAGGATTAGAGAGCTCCTATAATTCACCCCTCCACTTT
v_call: TRBV4-3; j_call: TRBJ1-5; d_call: TRBD1; clone_size: few; cdr3_aa: CASSQDTPRTGGGQPQHF; cdr3_nt: TGCGCCAGCAGCCAAGATACCCCACGGACAGGGGGCGGGCAGCCCCAGCATTTT
v_call: TRBV28; j_call: TRBJ2-3; d_call: -; clone_size: -; cdr3_aa: CASSLSLASTDTQYF; cdr3_nt: TGTGCCAGCAGTTTATCGCTAGCGAGCACAGATACGCAGTATTTT
v_call: TRBV28; j_call: TRBJ2-5; d_call: -; clone_size: -; cdr3_aa: CASSLSGGPIQETQYF; cdr3_nt: TGTGCCAGCAGTTTATCAGGGGGGCCCATCCAAGAGACCCAGTACTTC
v_call: TRBV7-2; j_call: TRBJ2-5; d_call: -; clone_size: -; cdr3_aa: CASSLAQGRGSRTQYF; cdr3_nt: TGTGCCAGCAGCTTAGCGCAGGGCAGGGGAAGTAGGACCCAGTACTTC
v_call: TRBV9; j_call: TRBJ2-1; d_call: TRBD2; clone_size: -; cdr3_aa: CASTPGGREEDEQFF; cdr3_nt: TGTGCCAGCACCCCGGGGGGGCGGGAGGAGGATGAGCAGTTCTTC
v_call: TRBV10-3; j_call: TRBJ2-7; d_call: TRBD2; clone_size: -; cdr3_aa: CAISLSGGDYEQYF; cdr3_nt: TGTGCCATCAGCCTTAGCGGGGGGGACTACGAGCAGTACTTC
v_call: TRBV6-6; j_call: TRBJ2-7; d_call: TRBD1; clone_size: -; cdr3_aa: CASTPTLGQGAYEQYF; cdr3_nt: TGTGCCAGCACTCCTACCCTGGGACAGGGCGCATACGAGCAGTACTTC
v_call: TRBV27; j_call: TRBJ1-1; d_call: TRBD1; clone_size: -; cdr3_aa: CASSTQGVNTEAFF; cdr3_nt: TGTGCCAGCAGTACCCAGGGGGTGAACACTGAAGCTTTCTTT